This TCR beta chain was captured in a study of blood T cell repertoires in COVID-19 (TCRdb year 2020). For the study in its entirety: The collaborator samples originated in the United States, Italy and Spain and spanned the acute and convalescent phases of COVID-19. Where available, HLA class I and class II types were obtained from metadata supplied by the sample provider rather than from assay-based typing. The prospective study material was composed of cDNA or gDNA derived from T cells, B-cell-depleted T cells, or PBMCs. The repertoires were made available in a free public database intended to serve as a resource for research on the immune response to SARS-CoV-2. The dataset comprised deeply sampled blood TCRbeta repertoires from subjects exposed to, actively infected with, or recovered from COVID-19. The samples were drawn from two sources: the first 160 participants of the ongoing ImmuneRACE study, and 1,200 or so subjects contributed by 6 global collaborators. A de-identified subject ID, COVID-19 status, age in years and sex were almost always included in the sample metadata. Beyond this particular receptor, the publication reports: How much clinical and demographic metadata was included differed by source and by participant, and the metadata was provided uncurated.

In Seattle, one collaborating source enrolled patients while the infection was active and tracked those patients longitudinally over the course of disease. Each collaborating institution followed its own protocols to collect whole blood in K2EDTA tubes. Collaborator samples were shipped for TCRbeta analysis as frozen whole blood, isolated PBMCs, or DNA extracted from either sample type. Concerning this clone: Its antigen target is currently unknown. No qualities accompany the bases; no much larger clone lies one base away.

Its CDR3 holds 13 amino acids, cysteine through phenylalanine. Only the CDR3 DNA is retained, 39 bases long and in frame from the first base. Trimming accounts for 6 bases at V and 7 bases at J, while the number of junction bases matched to no gene is 9. Via the germline V gene, CDR1 is SQVTM and CDR2 ANQGSEA. TCRbeta CDR3 regions were amplified from genomic DNA using the immunoSEQ Assay, a bias-controlled multiplex PCR. Turning to the authors' computational methods: Within the assay, amplification of reference gene primers was used to estimate how many nucleated cells each sample contained. Sequence reads were collapsed and filtered to measure the absolute abundance of every unique TCRbeta CDR3 rearrangement. For each sample, productive Simpson clonality was calculated as the square root of Simpson's diversity index over productive rearrangements. TCRdb re-hosts the immuneACCESS table, in-frame sequences only. Its copies lack some clones; in the studies checked, an unresolved V gene accounts for under half of them, and the cause for the rest is not known. V, J and clone size are those of that table, while D and trimming were read from the DNA. A total of roughly 180,000 clones appear in this sample, about 85% of them only once. The top ten clonotypes cover 6.5% to 7.5% of the sample.

The sequence joins TRBV29-1 to TRBJ2-1, with 7 bases matching TRBD1. The sequenced sample was peripheral blood. This sequence originates from a man older than 75 with COVID-19, enrolled during active disease. The bases read TGCAGCGTAGCCGACAGGGTATTGAATGAGCAGTTCTTC. Its protein product is CSVADRVLNEQFF.